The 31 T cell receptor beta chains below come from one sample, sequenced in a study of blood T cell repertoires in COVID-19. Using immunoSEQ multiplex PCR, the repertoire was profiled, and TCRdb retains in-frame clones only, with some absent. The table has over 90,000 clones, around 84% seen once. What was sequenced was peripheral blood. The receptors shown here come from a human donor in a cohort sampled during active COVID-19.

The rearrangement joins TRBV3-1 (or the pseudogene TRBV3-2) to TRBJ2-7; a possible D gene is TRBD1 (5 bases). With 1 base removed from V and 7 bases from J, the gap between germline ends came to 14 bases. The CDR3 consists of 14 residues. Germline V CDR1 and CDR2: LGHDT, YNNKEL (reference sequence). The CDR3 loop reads CASSQVSGPSEQYF. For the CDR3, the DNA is TGTGCCAGCAGCCAAGTTTCAGGGCCCTCTGAGCAGTACTTC.

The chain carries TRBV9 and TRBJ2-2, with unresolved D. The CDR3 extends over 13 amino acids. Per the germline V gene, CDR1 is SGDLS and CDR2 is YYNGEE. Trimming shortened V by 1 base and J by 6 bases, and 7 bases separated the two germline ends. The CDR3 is CASSVSSAGELFF. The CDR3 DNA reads TGTGCCAGCAGCGTAAGCAGCGCCGGGGAGCTGTTTTTT.

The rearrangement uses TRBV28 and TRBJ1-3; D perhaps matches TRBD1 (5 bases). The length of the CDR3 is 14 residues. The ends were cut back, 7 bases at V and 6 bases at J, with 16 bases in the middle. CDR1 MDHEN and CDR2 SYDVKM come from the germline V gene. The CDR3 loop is CASIPGKPKNTIYF. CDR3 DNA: TGTGCCAGCATCCCAGGGAAGCCCAAAAACACCATATATTTT.

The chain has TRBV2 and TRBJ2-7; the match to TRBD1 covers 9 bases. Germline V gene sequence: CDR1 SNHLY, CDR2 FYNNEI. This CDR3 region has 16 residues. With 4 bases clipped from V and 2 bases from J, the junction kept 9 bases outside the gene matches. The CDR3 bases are TGTGCCAGCAGTGGGACCGGGACAGGGAGGACCTACGAGCAGTACTTC. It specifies CASSGTGTGRTYEQYF.

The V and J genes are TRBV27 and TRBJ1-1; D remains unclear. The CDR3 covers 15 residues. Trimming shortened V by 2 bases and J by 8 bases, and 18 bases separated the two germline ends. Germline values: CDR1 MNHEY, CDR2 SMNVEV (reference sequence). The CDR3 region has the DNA TGTGCCAGCAGTTTAAGCCCCCTTCCCACGCCGGAAGCTTTCTTT. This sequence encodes CASSLSPLPTPEAFF.

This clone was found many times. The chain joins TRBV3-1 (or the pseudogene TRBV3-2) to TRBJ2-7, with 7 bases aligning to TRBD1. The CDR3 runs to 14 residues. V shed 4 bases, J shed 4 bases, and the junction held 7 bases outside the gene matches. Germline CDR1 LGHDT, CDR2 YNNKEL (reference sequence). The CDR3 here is CASSLGDSYYEQYF. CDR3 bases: TGTGCCAGCAGCCTCGGGGACAGCTATTACGAGCAGTACTTC.

The CDR3 spells CASSPSGTSGAGYF. The CDR3 DNA follows: TGTGCCAGCAGCCCCTCAGGGACTAGCGGGGCTGGGTACTTC. The V gene is TRBV11-2, the J gene TRBJ2-5; 13 bases map to TRBD2. With 5 bases clipped from V and 13 bases from J, the junction kept 10 bases outside the gene matches. The length of the CDR3 is 14 residues. Germline V gives CDR1 SGHAT, CDR2 FQNNGV.

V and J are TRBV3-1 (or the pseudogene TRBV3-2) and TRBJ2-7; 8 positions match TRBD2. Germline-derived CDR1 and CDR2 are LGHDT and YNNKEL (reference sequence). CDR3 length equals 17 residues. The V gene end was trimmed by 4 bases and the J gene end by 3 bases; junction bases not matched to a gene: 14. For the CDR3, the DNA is TGTGCCAGCAGCCCCCCAAAAAGGGAGCGGGGGAGCTACGAGCAGTACTTC. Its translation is CASSPPKRERGSYEQYF.

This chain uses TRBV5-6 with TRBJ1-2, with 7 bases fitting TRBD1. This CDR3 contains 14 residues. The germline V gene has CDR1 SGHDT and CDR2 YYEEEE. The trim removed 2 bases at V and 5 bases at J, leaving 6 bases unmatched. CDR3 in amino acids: CASSFRQGGYGYTF. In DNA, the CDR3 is TGTGCCAGCAGCTTCAGACAGGGCGGATATGGCTACACCTTC.

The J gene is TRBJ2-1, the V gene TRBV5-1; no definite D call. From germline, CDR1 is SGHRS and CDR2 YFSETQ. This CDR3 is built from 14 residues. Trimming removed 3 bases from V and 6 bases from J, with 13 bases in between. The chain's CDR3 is CASSYPGGGNEQFF. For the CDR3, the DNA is TGCGCCAGCAGCTATCCCGGTGGCGGCAATGAGCAGTTCTTC.

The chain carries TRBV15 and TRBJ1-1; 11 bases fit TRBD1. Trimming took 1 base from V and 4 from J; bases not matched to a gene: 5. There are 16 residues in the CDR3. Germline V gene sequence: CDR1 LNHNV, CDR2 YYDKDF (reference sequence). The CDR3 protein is CATSRASGTGGTEAFF. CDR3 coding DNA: TGTGCCACCAGCAGAGCCTCCGGGACAGGGGGCACTGAAGCTTTCTTT.

The CDR3 DNA follows: TGTGCCAGCAGCGTAGTGGGGGGGGCCACAGATACGCAGTATTTT. Its protein product is CASSVVGGATDTQYF. This rearrangement joins TRBV9 to TRBJ2-3, with D possibly being TRBD2 (7 bases). This CDR3 contains 15 residues. CDR1 and CDR2 (germline): SGDLS, YYNGEE. V lost 0 bases, J lost 2 bases, and 10 bases lay in between.

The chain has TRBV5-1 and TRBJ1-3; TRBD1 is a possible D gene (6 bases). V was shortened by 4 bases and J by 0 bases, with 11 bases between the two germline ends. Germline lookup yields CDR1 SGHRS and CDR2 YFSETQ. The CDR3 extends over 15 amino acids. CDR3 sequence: CASSQQGSSGNTIYF. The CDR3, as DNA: TGCGCCAGCAGCCAGCAGGGGAGCTCTGGAAACACCATATATTTT.

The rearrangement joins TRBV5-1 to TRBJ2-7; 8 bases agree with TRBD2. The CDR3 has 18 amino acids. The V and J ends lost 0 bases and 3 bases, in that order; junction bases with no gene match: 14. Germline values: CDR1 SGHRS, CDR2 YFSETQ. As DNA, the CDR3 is TGCGCCAGCAGCTTGGCCGGGGCGGGGGGCAACCCTTTCTACGAGCAGTACTTC. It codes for CASSLAGAGGNPFYEQYF.

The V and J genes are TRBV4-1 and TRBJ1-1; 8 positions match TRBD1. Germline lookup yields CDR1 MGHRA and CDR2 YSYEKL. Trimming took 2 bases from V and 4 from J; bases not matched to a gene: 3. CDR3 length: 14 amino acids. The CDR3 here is CASSQPTGATEAFF. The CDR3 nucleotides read TGCGCCAGCAGCCAACCGACAGGGGCCACTGAAGCTTTCTTT.

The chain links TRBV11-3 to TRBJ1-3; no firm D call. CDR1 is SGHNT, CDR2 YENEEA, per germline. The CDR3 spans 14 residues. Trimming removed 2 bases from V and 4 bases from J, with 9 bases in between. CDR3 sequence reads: CASSLLPTGNTIYF. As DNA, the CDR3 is TGTGCCAGCAGCTTACTTCCTACCGGAAACACCATATATTTT.

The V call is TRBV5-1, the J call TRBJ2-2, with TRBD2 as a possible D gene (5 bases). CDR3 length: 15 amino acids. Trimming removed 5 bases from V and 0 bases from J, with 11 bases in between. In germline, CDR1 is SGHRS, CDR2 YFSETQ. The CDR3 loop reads CASSPGLANTGELFF. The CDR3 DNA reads TGCGCCAGCAGTCCTGGACTCGCGAACACCGGGGAGCTGTTTTTT.

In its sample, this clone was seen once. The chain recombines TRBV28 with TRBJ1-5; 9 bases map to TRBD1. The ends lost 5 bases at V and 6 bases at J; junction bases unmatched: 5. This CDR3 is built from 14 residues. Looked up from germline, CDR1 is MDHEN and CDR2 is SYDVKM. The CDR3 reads CASSPTGGGQPQHF. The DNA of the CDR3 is TGTGCCAGCAGTCCCACAGGGGGCGGTCAGCCCCAGCATTTT. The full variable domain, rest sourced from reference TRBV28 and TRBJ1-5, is DVKVTQSSRYLVKRTGEKVFLECVQDMDHENMFWYRQDPGLGLRLIYFSYDVKMKEKGDIPEGYSVSREKKERFSLILESASTNQTSMYLCASSPTGGGQPQHFGDGTRLSIL.

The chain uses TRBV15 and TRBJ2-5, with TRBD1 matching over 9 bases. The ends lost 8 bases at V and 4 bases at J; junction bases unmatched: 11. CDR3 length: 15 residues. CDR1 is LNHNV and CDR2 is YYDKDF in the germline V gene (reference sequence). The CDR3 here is CATLQLGQGAETQYF. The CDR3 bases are TGTGCCACCCTTCAGTTGGGACAGGGCGCAGAGACCCAGTACTTC.

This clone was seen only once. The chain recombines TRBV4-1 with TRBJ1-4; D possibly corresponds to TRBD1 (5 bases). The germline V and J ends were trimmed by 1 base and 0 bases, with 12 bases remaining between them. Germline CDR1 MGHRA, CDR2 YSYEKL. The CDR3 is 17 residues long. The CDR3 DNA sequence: TGCGCCAGCAGCCAAGCTGGGGGGGATGCAACTAATGAAAAACTGTTTTTT. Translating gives CASSQAGGDATNEKLFF.

The CDR3 coding sequence is TGTGCCAGCAATTTGGCGGGGGCCAGCACAGATACGCAGTATTTT. Its translation is CASNLAGASTDTQYF. This chain connects TRBV2 to TRBJ2-3, with D possibly matching TRBD2 (7 bases). The CDR3 runs 15 residues. The germline V gene has CDR1 SNHLY and CDR2 FYNNEI. V was shortened by 7 bases and J by 0 bases, with 14 bases between the two germline ends.

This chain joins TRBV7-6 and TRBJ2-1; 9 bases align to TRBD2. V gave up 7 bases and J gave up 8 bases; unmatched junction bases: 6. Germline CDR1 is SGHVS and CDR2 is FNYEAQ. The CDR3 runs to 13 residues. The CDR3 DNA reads TGTGCCAGCAAGGCGGGGGGGCGGGATGAGCAGTTCTTC. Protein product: CASKAGGRDEQFF.

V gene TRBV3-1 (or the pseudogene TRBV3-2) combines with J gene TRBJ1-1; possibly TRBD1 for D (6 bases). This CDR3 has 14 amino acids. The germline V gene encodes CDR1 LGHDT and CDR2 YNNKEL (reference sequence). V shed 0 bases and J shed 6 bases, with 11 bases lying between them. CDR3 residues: CASSQDYPGAEAFF. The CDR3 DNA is TGTGCCAGCAGCCAAGATTATCCAGGGGCTGAAGCTTTCTTT.

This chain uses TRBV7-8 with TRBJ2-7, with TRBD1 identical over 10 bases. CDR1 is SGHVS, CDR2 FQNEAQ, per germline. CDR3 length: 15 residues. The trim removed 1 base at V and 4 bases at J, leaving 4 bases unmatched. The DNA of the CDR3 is TGTGCCAGCAGCTTAGGGACAGGGGGTCTGTACGAGCAGTACTTC. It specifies CASSLGTGGLYEQYF.

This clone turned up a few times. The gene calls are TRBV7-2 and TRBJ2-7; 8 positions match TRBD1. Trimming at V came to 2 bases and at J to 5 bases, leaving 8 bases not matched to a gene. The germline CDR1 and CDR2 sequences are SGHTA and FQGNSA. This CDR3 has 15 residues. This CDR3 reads CASSLLQGAVHEQYF. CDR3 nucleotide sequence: TGTGCCAGCAGCTTACTCCAGGGGGCAGTCCACGAGCAGTACTTC.

CDR3 sequence (DNA): TGTGCCAGCAGTGGAATGGGGGGTATGAACACTGAAGCTTTCTTT. It is translated as CASSGMGGMNTEAFF. This chain joins TRBV6-2 or TRBV6-3 and TRBJ1-1, with a weak D call TRBD1 (5 bases). Trimming removed 5 bases from V and 0 bases from J, with 13 bases in between. Germline assignment: CDR1 MNHEY and CDR2 SVGEGT. This CDR3 is 15 amino acids long.

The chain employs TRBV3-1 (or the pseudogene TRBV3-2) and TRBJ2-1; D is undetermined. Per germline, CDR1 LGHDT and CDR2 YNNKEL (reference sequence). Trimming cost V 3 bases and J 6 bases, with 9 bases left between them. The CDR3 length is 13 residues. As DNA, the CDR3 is TGTGCCAGCAGCCATTTTCCCCTCAATGAGCAGTTCTTC. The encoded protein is CASSHFPLNEQFF.

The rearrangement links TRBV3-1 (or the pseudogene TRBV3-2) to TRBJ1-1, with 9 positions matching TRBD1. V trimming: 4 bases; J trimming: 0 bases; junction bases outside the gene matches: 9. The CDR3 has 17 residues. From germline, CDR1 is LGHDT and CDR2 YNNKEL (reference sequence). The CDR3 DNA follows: TGTGCCAGCAGCCGGGACAGGGAGGGAGATTTGAACACTGAAGCTTTCTTT. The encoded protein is CASSRDREGDLNTEAFF.

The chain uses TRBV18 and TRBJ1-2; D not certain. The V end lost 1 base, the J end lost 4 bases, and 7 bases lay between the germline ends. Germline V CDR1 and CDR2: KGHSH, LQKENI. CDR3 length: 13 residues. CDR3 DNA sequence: TGTGCCAGCTCACCACAGGGAGGCTATGGCTACACCTTC. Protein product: CASSPQGGYGYTF.

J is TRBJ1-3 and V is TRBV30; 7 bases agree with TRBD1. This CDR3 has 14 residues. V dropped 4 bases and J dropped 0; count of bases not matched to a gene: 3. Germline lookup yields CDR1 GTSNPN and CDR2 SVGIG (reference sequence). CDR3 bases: TGTGCCTGGACCGGGACAGTCTCTGGAAACACCATATATTTT. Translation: CAWTGTVSGNTIYF. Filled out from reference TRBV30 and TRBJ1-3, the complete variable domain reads SQTIHQWPATLVQPVGSPLSLECTVEGTSNPNLYWYRQAAGRGLQLLFYSVGIGQISSEVPQNLSASRPQDRQFILSSKKLLLSDSGFYLCAWTGTVSGNTIYFGEGSWLTVV.

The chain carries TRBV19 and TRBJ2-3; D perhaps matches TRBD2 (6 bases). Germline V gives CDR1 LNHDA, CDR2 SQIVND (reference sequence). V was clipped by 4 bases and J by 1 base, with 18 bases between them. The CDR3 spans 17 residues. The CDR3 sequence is CASSTLGTPLGTDTQYF. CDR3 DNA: TGTGCCAGTAGTACTCTCGGGACTCCCCTGGGCACAGATACGCAGTATTTT.